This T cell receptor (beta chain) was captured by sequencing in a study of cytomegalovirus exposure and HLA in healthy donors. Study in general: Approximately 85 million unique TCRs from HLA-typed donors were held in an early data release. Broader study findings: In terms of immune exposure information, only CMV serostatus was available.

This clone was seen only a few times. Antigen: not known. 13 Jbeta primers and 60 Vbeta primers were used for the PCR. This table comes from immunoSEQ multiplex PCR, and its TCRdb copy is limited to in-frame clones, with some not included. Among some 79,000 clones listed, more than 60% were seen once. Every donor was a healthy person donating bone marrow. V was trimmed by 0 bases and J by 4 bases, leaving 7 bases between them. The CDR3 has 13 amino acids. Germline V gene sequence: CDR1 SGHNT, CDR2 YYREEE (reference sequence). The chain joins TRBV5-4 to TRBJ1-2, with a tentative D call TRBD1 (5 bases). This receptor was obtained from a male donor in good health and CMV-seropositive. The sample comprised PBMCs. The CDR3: CASSLGGTYGYTF. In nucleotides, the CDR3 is TGTGCCAGCAGCTTGGGGGGCACCTATGGCTACACCTTC.